These 14 T cell receptor beta chains came from one sample sequenced in a study of blood T cell repertoires in COVID-19. TCRdb keeps only in-frame clones here, not all; method: immunoSEQ multiplex PCR. The top ten hold 11% of the sample, which has tens of thousands of clones, around 90% seen once. Sequenced material: peripheral blood. All receptors derive from a man at least 80 years old with acute or convalescent COVID-19.

The V gene is TRBV5-1, the J gene TRBJ1-1; D might be TRBD1 (5 bases). V lost 3 bases to trimming and J lost 5 bases, with 14 bases between them. Germline-derived CDR1 and CDR2 are SGHRS and YFSETQ. The CDR3 is 14 amino acids. The CDR3 loop is CASSWRLGGTEAFF. DNA of the CDR3: TGCGCCAGCAGCTGGAGGTTGGGGGGAACTGAAGCTTTCTTT.

The chain carries TRBV24-1 and TRBJ2-2; D is possibly TRBD2 (6 bases). Germline V gene data show CDR1 as KGHDR and CDR2 as SFDVKD. With 8 bases removed from V and 4 bases from J, the gap between germline ends came to 13 bases. The CDR3 is made up of 14 amino acids. CDR3 protein: CATMPGALTGELFF. The DNA of the CDR3 is TGTGCCACCATGCCGGGAGCCCTCACCGGGGAGCTGTTTTTT.

CDR3: CASSYYAGAYNEQFF. In DNA, the CDR3 is TGTGCCAGCAGTTACTATGCGGGAGCGTACAATGAGCAGTTCTTC. The rearrangement links TRBV6-2 or TRBV6-3 to TRBJ2-1, with 7 bases lining up with TRBD2. CDR1 is MNHEY, CDR2 SVGEGT, per germline. V lost 1 base to trimming and J lost 4 bases; unmatched junction nucleotides: 4. The CDR3 contains 15 residues.

The CDR3 nucleotides read TGTGCCAGCAGCAGCGGGGGGGTGAGCACAGATACGCAGTATTTT. Protein: CASSSGGVSTDTQYF. The chain is built from TRBV5-4 and TRBJ2-3; 10 bases map to TRBD2. Germline CDR1 is SGHNT and CDR2 is YYREEE (reference sequence). V gave up 4 bases and J gave up 0 bases; unmatched junction bases: 2. The CDR3 has 15 amino acids.

The chain has TRBV19 and TRBJ1-1, with D possibly being TRBD1 (6 bases). The V end was cut by 6 bases, the J end by 1 base, with 9 bases between. This CDR3 is 13 amino acids long. Per the germline V gene, CDR1 is LNHDA and CDR2 is SQIVND (reference sequence). The CDR3 region is CASSVQGNTEAFF. In DNA form, the CDR3 reads TGTGCCAGTAGCGTACAGGGGAACACTGAAGCTTTCTTT. Looking up the rest from reference TRBV19 and TRBJ1-1 gives the full variable domain: DGGITQSPKYLFRKEGQNVTLSCEQNLNHDAMYWYRQDPGQGLRLIYYSQIVNDFQKGDIAEGYSVSREKKESFPLTVTSAQKNPTAFYLCASSVQGNTEAFFGQGTRLTVV.

The chain is built from TRBV5-1 and TRBJ1-1; D possibly corresponds to TRBD1 (6 bases). The CDR3 is 16 residues long. V lost 0 bases to trimming and J lost 2 bases, with 14 bases between them. The germline gives CDR1 SGHRS, CDR2 YFSETQ. Here the CDR3 DNA reads TGCGCCAGCAGCTTGGCCGGCGGGGGCGGAAACACTGAAGCTTTCTTT. It encodes CASSLAGGGGNTEAFF.

The chain has TRBV2 and TRBJ2-7; maybe TRBD1 (6 bases). There are 13 residues in the CDR3. V was clipped by 6 bases and J by 0 bases, with 9 bases between them. Germline loops: CDR1 SNHLY, CDR2 FYNNEI. The CDR3 bases are TGTGCCAGCAGGGGGACATCCTCCTACGAGCAGTACTTC. It translates to CASRGTSSYEQYF.

V gene TRBV28 combines with J gene TRBJ2-1; 11 bases line up with TRBD2. Trimming at V came to 6 bases and at J to 1 base, leaving 5 bases not matched to a gene. Germline V gene sequence: CDR1 MDHEN, CDR2 SYDVKM. This CDR3 contains 16 residues. CDR3 sequence (DNA): TGTGCCAGCAGATTAGGGACTAGCGGTTCCTACAATGAGCAGTTCTTC. It translates to CASRLGTSGSYNEQFF.

This clone was recorded only once. The chain joins TRBV6-1 to TRBJ1-6; D is possibly TRBD1 (6 bases). The V gene lost 3 bases and the J gene lost 9 bases, with 15 bases spanning the gap. The CDR3 spans 15 residues. Germline V gene data show CDR1 as MNHNS and CDR2 as SASEGT. CDR3 DNA sequence: TGTGCCAGCAGTGACCAGGGGAGCTTCGGTTCACCCCTCCACTTT. It translates to CASSDQGSFGSPLHF.

The chain uses TRBV6-5 and TRBJ1-2; 11 bases line up with TRBD1. The CDR3 spans 14 residues. V trimming: 6 bases; J trimming: 8 bases; junction bases outside the gene matches: 8. Germline lookup yields CDR1 MNHEY and CDR2 SVGAGI. The CDR3 loop is CASRWTGGGWGYTF. CDR3 DNA: TGTGCCAGCAGATGGACAGGGGGCGGTTGGGGCTACACCTTC.

The CDR3 loop is CASSPGTVGYTF. CDR3 bases: TGTGCCAGCTCACCCGGGACAGTAGGCTACACCTTC. The chain uses TRBV18 and TRBJ1-2; 7 nucleotides align to TRBD1. This CDR3 spans 12 amino acids. CDR1 is KGHSH and CDR2 is LQKENI in the germline V gene. With V trimmed by 3 bases and J by 8 bases, 3 bases remained unmatched. Full variable domain (remainder filled in from reference TRBV18 and TRBJ1-2): NAGVMQNPRHLVRRRGQEARLRCSPMKGHSHVYWYRQLPEEGLKFMVYLQKENIIDESGMPKERFSAEFPKEGPSILRIQQVVRGDSAAYFCASSPGTVGYTFGSGTRLTVV.

The rearrangement joins TRBV6-2 or TRBV6-3 to TRBJ1-2; D gene unclear. Trimming cost V 3 bases and J 4 bases, with 12 bases left between them. This CDR3 spans 14 amino acids. Germline values: CDR1 MNHEY, CDR2 SVGEGT. The DNA of the CDR3 is TGTGCCAGCAGTTATCCCGGGAGTCTCTATGGCTACACCTTC. The encoded protein is CASSYPGSLYGYTF.

V is TRBV5-4 and J is TRBJ2-7; 9 bases line up with TRBD1. V lost 2 bases, J lost 1 base, and 1 base stayed unmatched. The CDR3 extends over 14 amino acids. Germline-derived CDR1 and CDR2 are SGHNT and YYREEE (reference sequence). The CDR3 protein is CASSLGQGSYEQYF. CDR3 coding DNA: TGTGCCAGCAGCTTAGGACAGGGGTCCTACGAGCAGTACTTC.

V and J are TRBV5-4 and TRBJ1-1; a weak D match, TRBD1 (6 bases). The CDR3 has 14 amino acids. From germline, CDR1 is SGHNT and CDR2 YYREEE (reference sequence). The V gene lost 2 bases and the J gene lost 3 bases, with 11 bases spanning the gap. CDR3 region: CASSLGTSDTEAFF. The CDR3 DNA reads TGTGCCAGCAGCTTAGGGACATCGGACACTGAAGCTTTCTTT.